The sequence of this T cell receptor (beta chain) was determined in a study of post-analysis software for immune sequencing data. Study outcomes and limitations: Five or six TRBV segments were significantly more frequent in patients than in controls. TRBV5-6, TRBV5-1 and TRBV20-1 were among these segments. By F measure, samples from a shared preparation batch strongly co-clustered.

J lost 1 base, V lost 5 bases, and 8 bases had no gene match. The CDR3 contains 16 residues. Germline V gene sequence: CDR1 SNHLY, CDR2 FYNNEI. This clonotype was seen a handful of times. Its antigen is not known. Unique molecular identifiers tagged the TCR beta cDNA libraries. TCRdb processed the PCR reads anew with MiXCR; each CDR3 protein has one entry. Of more than 450,000 distinct CDR3 sequences in the sample, around 47% were seen once. The receptor was derived from a girl between 10 and 17 years old with multiple sclerosis. The rearrangement links TRBV2 to TRBJ2-1, with 7 bases identical to TRBD2. Sequencing was carried out using blood. As DNA, the CDR3 is TGTGCCAGCAGTTCCCTACTAGCGTCTTCCTACAATGAGCAGTTCTTC. Its translation: CASSSLLASSYNEQFF. Drawing the rest from reference TRBV2 and TRBJ2-1, the complete variable domain is EPEVTQTPSHQVTQMGQEVILRCVPISNHLYFYWYRQILGQKVEFLVSFYNNEISEKSEIFDDQFSVERPDGSNFTLKIRSTKLEDSAMYFCASSSLLASSYNEQFFGPGTRLTVL.